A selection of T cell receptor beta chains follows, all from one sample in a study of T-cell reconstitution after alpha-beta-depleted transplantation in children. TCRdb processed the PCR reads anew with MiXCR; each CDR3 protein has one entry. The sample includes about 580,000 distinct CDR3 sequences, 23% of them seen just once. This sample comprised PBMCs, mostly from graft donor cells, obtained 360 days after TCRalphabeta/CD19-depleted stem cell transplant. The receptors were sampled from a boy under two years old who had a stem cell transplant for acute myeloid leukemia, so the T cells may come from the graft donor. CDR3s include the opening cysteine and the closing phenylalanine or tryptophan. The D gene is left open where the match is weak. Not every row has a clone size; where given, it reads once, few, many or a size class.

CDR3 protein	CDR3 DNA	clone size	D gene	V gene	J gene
CASSSRGTTNTGELFF	TGTGCCAGCAGTTCCCGGGGGACAACGAACACCGGGGAGCTGTTTTTT	few	-	TRBV12-3/TRBV12-4	TRBJ2-2
CASRQADEKLFF	TGTGCCAGCAGACAGGCAGATGAAAAACTGTTTTTT	-	-	TRBV7-9	TRBJ1-4
CASSFRLASGYNEQFF	TGTGCCAGCAGCTTTCGACTGGCTAGCGGCTACAATGAGCAGTTCTTC	-	TRBD2	TRBV7-6	TRBJ2-1
CSARSLNTEAFF	TGCAGTGCTAGAAGCCTTAACACTGAAGCTTTCTTT	many	-	TRBV20-1	TRBJ1-1
CSASAGTTDTQYF	TGCAGTGCTAGCGCGGGCACCACAGATACGCAGTATTTT	-	-	TRBV20-1	TRBJ2-3
CASAPGPAGNNEKLFF	TGTGCCAGCGCTCCCGGGCCCGCAGGGAATAATGAAAAACTGTTTTTT	-	-	TRBV7-2	TRBJ1-4
CASREGGSNYGYTF	TGTGCCAGCAGGGAAGGGGGATCTAACTATGGCTACACCTTC	many	-	TRBV7-2	TRBJ1-2
CSARLRSGNEQYF	TGCAGCGCCCGGTTAAGGTCTGGGAACGAGCAGTACTTC	many	-	TRBV29-1	TRBJ2-7
CSARYRAEETQYF	TGCAGTGCTAGGTATAGGGCCGAAGAGACCCAGTACTTC	-	-	TRBV20-1	TRBJ2-5
CSVEGAGTDNTGELFF	TGCAGCGTTGAGGGGGCCGGGACAGATAACACCGGGGAGCTGTTTTTT	many	TRBD1	TRBV29-1	TRBJ2-2
CASSQVVPAGTDTQYF	TGCGCCAGCAGCCAAGTCGTTCCAGCGGGCACAGATACGCAGTATTTT	few	-	TRBV4-1	TRBJ2-3
CAARSREQYF	TGTGCCGCCCGGTCGCGCGAGCAGTACTTC	few	-	TRBV30	TRBJ2-7
CASSDPRTGVEETQYF	TGTGCCAGCAGTGACCCACGGACAGGGGTGGAAGAGACCCAGTACTTC	-	TRBD1	TRBV6-4	TRBJ2-5
CASSLRPLRYQETQYF	TGTGCCAGCAGCTTACGTCCACTAAGGTACCAAGAGACCCAGTACTTC	many	-	TRBV7-3	TRBJ2-5